These 9 T cell receptor beta chains share one sample of origin, sequenced in a study of blood T cell repertoires in COVID-19. The data were produced by immunoSEQ multiplex PCR, yet TCRdb's version contains in-frame clones alone and is incomplete. Among a few hundred thousand clones listed, about 91% were seen once. The sequencing sample was made of PBMCs or T cells enriched from blood (not recorded which). The receptors here all came from a woman aged 40 to 55 with acute COVID-19.

J is TRBJ2-1 and V is TRBV14; possible D gene TRBD2, 6 bases. V lost 3 bases to trimming and J lost 10 bases, with 16 bases between them. The CDR3 spans 14 residues. Germline-derived CDR1 and CDR2 are SGHDN and FVKESK. The CDR3 region has the DNA TGTGCCAGCAGCCACTACGGGGGACGGGTGGAGCAGTTCTTC. Its translation: CASSHYGGRVEQFF.

V and J are TRBV7-3 and TRBJ2-1; maybe TRBD2 (6 bases). Germline CDR1 and CDR2: SGHTA and FQGTGA. The CDR3 loop spans 17 amino acids. Trimming removed 5 bases from V and 2 bases from J, with 19 bases in between. In nucleotides, the CDR3 is TGTGCCAGCAGCAAAAGACCGGGGGACCCAACCTACAATGAGCAGTTCTTC. Amino acid sequence: CASSKRPGDPTYNEQFF.

The rearrangement uses TRBV6-1 and TRBJ2-5; D is perhaps TRBD2 (6 bases). This CDR3 is built from 14 residues. The germline CDR1 and CDR2 sequences are MNHNS and SASEGT. Trimming took 1 base from V and 4 from J, leaving 10 bases between them. For the CDR3, the DNA is TGTGCCAGCAGTGAAGGGACTATCGTAGAGACCCAGTACTTC. Protein: CASSEGTIVETQYF.

This chain connects TRBV5-1 to TRBJ1-1, with D tentatively TRBD1 (5 bases). Deletions cut 1 base from V and 3 bases from J, with 10 bases between. CDR1 and CDR2 from the germline V gene are SGHRS and YFSETQ. This CDR3 is 14 amino acids long. CDR3 loop: CASSLSGQHTEAFF. Written as DNA, the CDR3 is TGCGCCAGCAGCTTGTCAGGGCAGCACACTGAAGCTTTCTTT.

Concerning this clone itself: The junction departs from the called germline gene at one end, perhaps through a read error. J is TRBJ1-5 and V is TRBV11-2, with a possible D match to TRBD1 (6 bases). Germline V gives CDR1 SGHAT, CDR2 FQNNGV. The CDR3 runs 15 residues. The CDR3 here is CASSLGHQGNQPQHF. CDR3 coding DNA: TGTGCCAGCAGTTTAGGTCATCAGGGGAATCAGCCCCAGCATTTT.

The CDR3 protein is CASSEFRDSFLNEQFF. In DNA form, the CDR3 reads TGCGCCAGCAGTGAGTTCCGGGACAGCTTTCTCAATGAGCAGTTCTTC. The rearrangement links TRBV10-2 to TRBJ2-1; 7 bases align to TRBD1. The germline V gene has CDR1 WSHSY and CDR2 SAAADI. The CDR3 is 16 amino acids. V dropped 1 base and J dropped 6; count of bases not matched to a gene: 9.

This chain connects TRBV6-5 to TRBJ2-1, with 7 nucleotides matching TRBD2. Trimming took 10 bases from V and 4 from J; bases not matched to a gene: 10. Germline V gene sequence: CDR1 MNHEY, CDR2 SVGAGI. The CDR3 has 14 amino acids. CDR3 bases: TGTGCCACCTGGGGGGGTGTGGTTTACAATGAGCAGTTCTTC. It specifies CATWGGVVYNEQFF.

The chain links TRBV6-1 to TRBJ2-1, with a possible D match to TRBD2 (5 bases). The CDR3 totals 12 residues. Deletions cut 2 bases from V and 12 bases from J, with 11 bases between. CDR1 MNHNS and CDR2 SASEGT come from the germline V gene. The CDR3 sequence is CASSENSEGQFF. CDR3 DNA: TGTGCCAGCAGTGAAAATAGCGAGGGGCAGTTCTTC.

The chain recombines TRBV4-1 with TRBJ1-1, with a possible D match to TRBD1 (5 bases). Between the trimmed V and J ends, which lost 2 bases and 5 bases, there was a span of 9 bases. The germline gives CDR1 MGHRA, CDR2 YSYEKL. The CDR3 is made up of 13 amino acids. CDR3 sequence: CASSQLRDTEAFF. CDR3 bases: TGCGCCAGCAGCCAACTCAGGGATACTGAAGCTTTCTTT.